Presented here are 24 T cell receptor beta chains from one specimen sequenced in a study of blood T cells in healthy people across ages (dated by TCRdb to the mid-2010s). Libraries were constructed by 5' RACE. Instrument on record: Illumina HiSeq 2500. The second PCR ran for about 6 to 12 cycles and used a J-beta primer mix along with a sample-barcoded 5' primer. Using fastp at Q25 and MiXCR, TCRdb reprocessed the public reads and kept productive beta chains. Rows are combined by CDR3 protein, so each entry shows the most common genes and DNA. The sample table contains about 830,000 distinct CDR3 sequences; only one count was recorded for 58% of them. 20% to 25% of the sample comes from the top ten. The sample consisted of blood. Receptor source: a man younger than 40 in good health.

The chain links TRBV20-1 to TRBJ1-5; D not resolved. Trimming shortened V by 0 bases and J by 7 bases, and 22 bases separated the two germline ends. Germline CDR1 reads DFQATT; CDR2 reads SNEGSKA (reference sequence). There are 17 residues in the CDR3. CDR3 in amino acids: CSARDKALAIAMQPQHF. The CDR3 nucleotides read TGCAGTGCTAGAGATAAGGCGCTAGCAATAGCAATGCAGCCCCAGCATTTT.

As concerns this clonotype: This clone may be a read error of a much larger clone one base away. V is TRBV10-3 and J is TRBJ1-2, with D uncertain. Trimming stripped 10 bases from V and 5 bases from J, with 14 bases between. The CDR3 is 12 amino acids. The germline gives CDR1 ENHRY, CDR2 SYGVKD. The CDR3 region is CASGSGKYGYTF. CDR3 sequence (DNA): TGTGCCAGCGGTTCGGGAAAGTATGGCTACACCTTC.

The chain is built from TRBV12-3 or TRBV12-4 and TRBJ2-7, with TRBD1 matching 7 bases. The CDR3 spans 17 residues. V lost 6 bases, J lost 3 bases, and 17 bases stayed unmatched. As DNA, the CDR3 is TGTGCCAGCAGCGGAATGATTACAGGGGCCAATTACTACGAGCAGTACTTC. As protein: CASSGMITGANYYEQYF.

The chain carries TRBV5-4 and TRBJ2-3; D uncertain. Germline CDR1 SGHNT, CDR2 YYREEE (reference sequence). This CDR3 spans 14 amino acids. V was trimmed by 3 bases and J by 9 bases, leaving 17 bases between them. The CDR3 DNA sequence: TGTGCCAGCAGCTACCCCTACGCGTGGGAAACGCAGTATTTT. Protein: CASSYPYAWETQYF.

This clonotype was observed a few times. The V gene is TRBV12-5, the J gene TRBJ2-1; the match to TRBD2 covers 8 bases. The germline V gene encodes CDR1 LGHNT and CDR2 FRNRAP. Trimming took 6 bases from V and 4 from J; bases not matched to a gene: 8. The CDR3 has 15 residues. The CDR3 DNA sequence: TGTGCTAGTGGCCCGGGAGCGGGGGCTTACAATGAGCAGTTCTTC. Protein: CASGPGAGAYNEQFF.

J is TRBJ2-1 and V is TRBV20-1; the match to TRBD1 covers 8 bases. The ends lost 3 bases at V and 9 bases at J; junction bases unmatched: 4. Germline assignment: CDR1 DFQATT and CDR2 SNEGSKA (reference sequence). The CDR3 contains 12 residues. The CDR3 loop reads CSASPDRGEQFF. The CDR3 region has the DNA TGCAGTGCTAGTCCCGACAGGGGTGAGCAGTTCTTC.

The CDR3 nucleotides read TGCGCCAGCAGCACTCAAAGGGTAGGGGAGACCCAGTACTTC. Protein product: CASSTQRVGETQYF. The rearrangement joins TRBV4-1 to TRBJ2-5; D is undetermined. CDR3 length equals 14 residues. V was pared by 5 bases and J by 5 bases, with 15 bases between. The germline CDR1 and CDR2 sequences are MGHRA and YSYEKL.

This sequence joins TRBV2 and TRBJ1-6; 7 nucleotides line up with TRBD1. Germline CDR1 is SNHLY and CDR2 is FYNNEI. The length of the CDR3 is 13 residues. After removal of 7 bases from V and 10 bases from J, the junction contained 7 bases not matched to a gene. CDR3 residues: CASKQGVESPLHF. The CDR3 DNA is TGTGCCAGCAAGCAGGGGGTTGAATCACCCCTCCACTTT.

This clonotype was seen only once. A much more abundant neighbour one base away suggests this may be a read error. The rearrangement links TRBV20-1 to TRBJ2-7; D is unclear. CDR3 length: 13 amino acids. Trimming stripped 6 bases from V and 9 bases from J, with 21 bases between. Germline V gene sequence: CDR1 DFQATT, CDR2 SNEGSKA (reference sequence). CDR3 DNA sequence: TGCAGTGCGCCTCGTTGGACCGGCAATGGGCAGTACTTC. Translation: CSAPRWTGNGQYF.

This clonotype was observed a few times. The gene calls are TRBV20-1 and TRBJ1-1; D gene unclear. Germline assignment: CDR1 DFQATT and CDR2 SNEGSKA (reference sequence). This CDR3 is 14 amino acids long. The V and J ends lost 0 bases and 3 bases respectively, with 11 bases between them. The CDR3 sequence: CSARDPRGDTEAFF. CDR3 sequence (DNA): TGCAGTGCTAGAGACCCTCGAGGAGACACTGAAGCTTTCTTT.

This chain uses TRBV10-3 with TRBJ2-7; D is unclear. Per germline, CDR1 ENHRY and CDR2 SYGVKD. CDR3 length equals 13 residues. The V gene lost 1 base and the J gene lost 2 bases, with 6 bases spanning the gap. The CDR3 loop reads CAISEFSTYEQYF. As DNA, the CDR3 is TGTGCCATCAGTGAGTTTAGTACCTACGAGCAGTACTTC.

The V and J genes are TRBV11-3 and TRBJ2-1; possibly TRBD2 for D (6 bases). V was shortened by 4 bases and J by 13 bases, with 14 bases between the two germline ends. The CDR3 extends over 12 amino acids. Germline V gene lookup returns CDR1 SGHNT and CDR2 YENEEA. The CDR3 nucleotides read TGTGCCAGCAGCTCGGACTCGGGAGATCAGTTCTTC. Amino acids: CASSSDSGDQFF.

V usage is TRBV10-3 and J usage is TRBJ1-5; a weak D match, TRBD1 (5 bases). Germline assignment: CDR1 ENHRY and CDR2 SYGVKD. The CDR3 sequence is 13 residues long. Trimming removed 4 bases at V and 7 bases at J, with 11 bases between. CDR3 sequence: CAISGPRGQPQHF. DNA for the CDR3: TGTGCCATCAGTGGCCCGCGGGGGCAGCCCCAGCATTTT.

This clonotype was seen a few times. The chain uses TRBV27 and TRBJ1-5; D is undetermined. Trimming stripped 0 bases from V and 7 bases from J, with 7 bases between. The CDR3 consists of 13 residues. Germline V gene lookup returns CDR1 MNHEY and CDR2 SMNVEV (reference sequence). The CDR3 reads CASSLSNLQPQHF. CDR3 DNA sequence: TGTGCCAGCAGTTTATCAAATTTGCAGCCCCAGCATTTT.

The chain combines TRBV12-3 or TRBV12-4 with TRBJ2-7; possibly TRBD2 for D (5 bases). Judging by the DNA end, TRBJ2-5 fits better; the J call may be wrong. This CDR3 has 13 residues. CDR3 sequence reads: CASRKEGWETQYF. The CDR3, as DNA: TGTGCCAGCAGGAAAGAGGGCTGGGAGACCCAGTACTTC.

This clonotype was seen a few times. This chain joins TRBV29-1 and TRBJ2-7, with TRBD1 matching 11 bases. The CDR3 covers 13 residues. J lost 6 bases, V lost 8 bases, and 9 bases had no gene match. The germline V gene has CDR1 SQVTM and CDR2 ANQGSEA. CDR3 DNA: TGCAGCACTCGTGGGGGGACAGGGGGCGAGCAGTACTTC. This encodes CSTRGGTGGEQYF.

This clonotype appeared once. The V gene is TRBV20-1, the J gene TRBJ2-7; D uncertain. V dropped 3 bases and J dropped 5 bases, with 5 bases sitting between them. The CDR3 has 10 amino acids. Germline CDR1 and CDR2: DFQATT and SNEGSKA (reference sequence). The CDR3 DNA reads as TGCAGTGCTAGCCACCACGAGCAGTACTTC. As protein: CSASHHEQYF.

With regard to this clonotype: Relative to the germline gene, one junction end is altered; a read error may explain this. This chain joins TRBV12-3 or TRBV12-4 and TRBJ2-3, with 8 positions matching TRBD2. CDR3 length equals 13 residues. The CDR3 nucleotides read TGTGCCAGCGGAAAAGCGGGGGCAGATATGCAGTATTTT. Its translation: CASGKAGADMQYF.

Only a few counts were recorded for this clonotype. This chain uses TRBV29-1 with TRBJ2-5; TRBD2 matches 8 bases. Germline V gene sequence: CDR1 SQVTM, CDR2 ANQGSEA. The CDR3 spans 17 residues. The V gene end was trimmed by 0 bases and the J gene end by 2 bases; junction bases not matched to a gene: 11. The CDR3: CSVEDAVSGDPQETQYF. The CDR3 DNA is TGCAGCGTTGAAGATGCCGTTAGCGGGGACCCGCAAGAGACCCAGTACTTC.

This clonotype was observed a few times. The chain employs TRBV3-1 and TRBJ1-6; no definite D call. CDR3 length: 13 residues. The germline V gene has CDR1 LGHDT and CDR2 YNNKEL (reference sequence). V gave up 4 bases and J gave up 9 bases, with 10 bases separating them. This CDR3 is CASSPTTVSPLHF. CDR3 DNA: TGTGCCAGCAGCCCTACAACCGTTTCACCCCTCCACTTT.

This clonotype was observed once. This chain joins TRBV28 and TRBJ2-5; 9 bases fit TRBD2. Per the germline V gene, CDR1 is MDHEN and CDR2 is SYDVKM. With 2 bases clipped from V and 1 base from J, the junction kept 5 bases outside the gene matches. The CDR3 runs 16 residues. The CDR3 region is CASSLETSGLQETQYF. Written as DNA, the CDR3 is TGTGCCAGCAGTTTAGAGACTAGCGGACTCCAAGAGACCCAGTACTTC.

This CDR3 is CASSPPRGGDYNEQFF. The CDR3 DNA reads as TGTGCCAGCAGCCCCCCTCGGGGGGGAGATTACAATGAGCAGTTCTTC. The chain has TRBV7-2 and TRBJ2-1, with 8 bases aligning to TRBD2. The germline V gene encodes CDR1 SGHTA and CDR2 FQGNSA. J lost 4 bases, V lost 5 bases, and 10 bases had no gene match. CDR3 length: 16 residues.

V and J are TRBV4-2 and TRBJ2-7; perhaps D is TRBD1 or TRBD2 (5 bases each). This CDR3 has 15 residues. The germline CDR1 and CDR2 sequences are LGHNA and YNFKEQ. V was shortened by 0 bases and J by 2 bases, with 11 bases between the two germline ends. The CDR3 region is CASSQEPGPTYEQYF. The CDR3 DNA reads TGTGCCAGCAGCCAAGAGCCGGGACCTACCTACGAGCAGTACTTC.

The chain combines TRBV29-1 with TRBJ2-3, with a tentative D call TRBD2 (6 bases). V lost 5 bases, J lost 2 bases, and 11 bases lay in between. Germline loops: CDR1 SQVTM, CDR2 ANQGSEA. This CDR3 is built from 13 residues. CDR3 in amino acids: CSVRIAATDTQYF. Here the CDR3 DNA reads TGCAGCGTTCGGATAGCGGCCACAGATACGCAGTATTTT.